The rows below give T cell receptor beta chains drawn from one sample of a study of blood T cells in healthy people across ages. TCRdb called the 5' RACE reads again in MiXCR, with one record for every CDR3 protein. The table lists roughly 860,000 distinct CDR3 sequences, approximately 65% of them singletons. Material for sequencing was blood. Receptors were obtained from a man aged 25 to 45 in good health. Both conserved end residues are part of each CDR3. The order of the fields is V gene, D gene, clone size, J gene, CDR3 DNA, CDR3 protein. D genes are given only for firm matches. Rows give clone size only sometimes, using once, few, many, or a class for an expanded clone.

>TRBV27|TRBD1|.|TRBJ2-1
TGTGCCAGCAGTTCCGCAGGGGGCCATGAGCAGTTCTTC
CASSSAGGHEQFF
>TRBV7-8|.|.|TRBJ2-7
TGTGCCAGCAGCTTTAATCAGAGAGACGAGCAGTACTTC
CASSFNQRDEQYF
>TRBV4-1|.|.|TRBJ2-5
TGCGCCAGCAGCCAACCAGAGAGGGTCCAAGAGACCCAGTACTTC
CASSQPERVQETQYF
>TRBV4-2|.|once|TRBJ2-3
TGTGCCAGCAGCCACATCGGGACGGGCCTTTCTGAAGAGACCCAGTATTTT
CASSHIGTGLSEETQYF
>TRBV7-8|TRBD2|.|TRBJ2-3
TGTGCCAGCAGCACACCACGATCTAGCGGGGGGGCAAAAGATACGCAGTATTTT
CASSTPRSSGGAKDTQYF
>TRBV20-1|TRBD1|.|TRBJ2-7
TGCAGTGCCCCCACCGGGACAGGGGACGAGCAGTACTTC
CSAPTGTGDEQYF
>TRBV4-3|TRBD1|.|TRBJ2-1
TGCGCCAGCAGCCAAGGCACCGGGACAGCCTACAATGAGCAGTTCTTC
CASSQGTGTAYNEQFF
>TRBV6-1|TRBD1|once|TRBJ1-6
TGTGCCAGTTCGCGACAGGGCCCGAGCTCCTATAATTCACCCCTCCACTTT
CASSRQGPSSYNSPLHF
>TRBV12-3/TRBV12-4|TRBD2|.|TRBJ2-1
TGTGCCAGCAGTATCCCGACTAGCGGTGTCAATGAGCAGTTCTTC
CASSIPTSGVNEQFF
>TRBV7-2|.|.|TRBJ2-7
TGTGCCAGCAGCTCCTTAGACATTTTCTACGAGCAGTACTTC
CASSSLDIFYEQYF
>TRBV6-5|.|.|TRBJ2-4
TGTGCCAGCAGTACCCATACAAACATTCAGTACTTC
CASSTHTNIQYF
>TRBV7-8|TRBD1|few|TRBJ2-1
TGTGCCAGCAGCTTAAGGCGACAGGGGAGCTCCTACAATGAGCAGTTCTTC
CASSLRRQGSSYNEQFF
>TRBV7-2|.|few|TRBJ1-6
TGTGCCAGCAGCCCCGGGGGGCGCTCACCCCTCCACTTT
CASSPGGRSPLHF
>TRBV29-1|TRBD1|.|TRBJ1-4
TGCAGCGTTGGGAAGGGGGCGCGGGATCGTGAAAAACTGTTTTTT
CSVGKGARDREKLFF
>TRBV9|.|.|TRBJ2-7
TGTGCCAGCAGCCCCCCTCACTCCGACGAGCAGTACTTC
CASSPPHSDEQYF
>TRBV5-1|.|.|TRBJ2-1
TGCGCCAGCAGCCCGGGCCCATCTCCCAATGAGCAGTTCTTC
CASSPGPSPNEQFF
>TRBV2|.|once|TRBJ2-2
TGTGCCAGCAGTGGGGGGGCGGCGAACACCGGGGAGCTGTTTTTT
CASSGGAANTGELFF
>TRBV5-1|TRBD1|.|TRBJ2-7
TGCGCCAGCAGCTCGGCCGGGACAGCCTACGAGCAGTACTTC
CASSSAGTAYEQYF
>TRBV7-3|.|.|TRBJ2-1
TGTGCCAGCAGCCCCGGGCGCCCAAATGAGCAGTTCTTC
CASSPGRPNEQFF
>TRBV20-1|.|.|TRBJ2-7
TGCAGTGCCACCCAAGGGCCCGAGCAGTACTTC
CSATQGPEQYF
>TRBV4-3|.|.|TRBJ2-2
TGCGCCAGCAGCCAAGATGGGGCAGTAGCCGGGGAGCTGTTTTTT
CASSQDGAVAGELFF
>TRBV6-2/TRBV6-3|.|once|TRBJ1-5
TGTGCCAGCAGCACAGGGAACAATCAGCCCCAGCATTTT
CASSTGNNQPQHF
>TRBV7-2|TRBD2|many|TRBJ2-5
TGTGCCAGCAGTCTTGGCGGGGGGGGTCAACAGACCCAGTACTTC
CASSLGGGGQQTQYF
>TRBV30|.|few|TRBJ2-5
TGTGCCTGGACCAGGGACCAATCAATCCAAGAGACCCAGTACTTC
CAWTRDQSIQETQYF
>TRBV7-3|TRBD2|few|TRBJ2-1
TGTGCCAGCAGCTCCTCTAGCGGGGGGGCGTGGGAGCAGTTCTTC
CASSSSSGGAWEQFF
>TRBV4-3|.|few|TRBJ2-7
TGCGCCAGCAGCCAAGATCGTATAGGGGAGGCATACGAGCAGTACTTC
CASSQDRIGEAYEQYF
>TRBV29-1|.|.|TRBJ1-2
TGCAGCGTTGACCCAGGAGCCCACTATGGCTACACCTTC
CSVDPGAHYGYTF
>TRBV7-9|TRBD1|.|TRBJ2-2
TGTGCCAGCATCCATCTGAGGGGGCCGAACACCGGGGAGCTGTTTTTT
CASIHLRGPNTGELFF
>TRBV9|.|.|TRBJ1-2
TGTGCCAGCAGCGAGCGGGACGGACCTAACTATGGCTACACCTTC
CASSERDGPNYGYTF
>TRBV12-3/TRBV12-4|.|.|TRBJ1-4
TGTGCCAGCAGTCCCTACCCCCAGGGATCGAATGGGGAAAAACTGTTTTTT
CASSPYPQGSNGEKLFF
>TRBV20-1|TRBD1|once|TRBJ1-2
TGCAGTGCTGGCGGACAGGGAGGGGGCTACACCTTC
CSAGGQGGGYTF
>TRBV7-2|TRBD2|.|TRBJ2-3
TGTGCCAGCAGCTTACAAGCGGGGGGGCAGGGAGATACGCAGTATTTT
CASSLQAGGQGDTQYF
>TRBV7-2|.|few|TRBJ2-3
TGTGCCAGCAGCCCAAGACAGACCCTACCCACGGATACGCAGTATTTT
CASSPRQTLPTDTQYF
>TRBV5-1|.|few|TRBJ1-1
TGCGCCAGCAGCTTGCGTCCCATGAACACTGAAGCTTTCTTT
CASSLRPMNTEAFF
>TRBV11-2|.|.|TRBJ2-1
TGTGCCAGCAGCCGATCGGCCGGGACGCACAATGAGCAGTTCTTC
CASSRSAGTHNEQFF
>TRBV29-1|.|.|TRBJ2-7
TGCAGCGTCGAGTCGGTTACCCCTTCTTACGAGCAGTACTTC
CSVESVTPSYEQYF
>TRBV28|.|few|TRBJ1-1
TGTGCCGCAGGGGTGAACACTGAAGCTTTCTTT
CAAGVNTEAFF
>TRBV20-1|TRBD1|.|TRBJ1-2
TGCAGTGCGGAACAGGGGAATGGCTACACCTTC
CSAEQGNGYTF
>TRBV29-1|.|once|TRBJ2-3
TGCAGCGTTGAACAACCCCTGGATACGCAGTATTTT
CSVEQPLDTQYF
>TRBV11-2|TRBD2|.|TRBJ2-5
TGTGCCAGCAGCTTAGTGGTTAGGGGACTAGCGGGAGCAGAGACCCAGTACTTC
CASSLVVRGLAGAETQYF
>TRBV20-1|.|.|TRBJ2-5
TGCAGTGCTAGAGATCTAAGGGTTCAGGAGACCCAGTACTTC
CSARDLRVQETQYF
>TRBV6-5|TRBD2|.|TRBJ2-3
TGTGCCAGCAGTTATACTAGCGGGGTCAATTCAGATACGCAGTATTTT
CASSYTSGVNSDTQYF
>TRBV5-6|.|few|TRBJ2-5
TGTGCCAGCAGCTACGGGGTTGTGGACCAAGAGACCCAGTACTTC
CASSYGVVDQETQYF
>TRBV20-1|TRBD2|few|TRBJ2-1
TGCAGTGCTAGAGATCCCCAGGGAGGGGTGAATGAGCAGTTCTTC
CSARDPQGGVNEQFF
>TRBV10-3|.|.|TRBJ1-2
TGTGCCATCAGTGAGCGGGGGGCCGGTGGCTACACCTTC
CAISERGAGGYTF
>TRBV4-1|TRBD1|.|TRBJ2-1
TGCGCCAGCAGCCAAGAGGGACAGGGTCTCTATGAGCAGTTCTTC
CASSQEGQGLYEQFF
>TRBV7-8|TRBD1|once|TRBJ2-7
TGTGCCAGCAGCCCGACAGGGTGGAGGTACGAGCAGTACTTC
CASSPTGWRYEQYF
>TRBV4-3|TRBD2|.|TRBJ2-7
TGCGCCAGCAGCCAAGTGGATCTAGCGGGGGCCGAGCAGTACTTC
CASSQVDLAGAEQYF
>TRBV6-1|TRBD1|.|TRBJ1-5
TGTGCCAGCACCTGGACAGGGGGGAATAGAATGGGAGATCAGCCCCAGCATTTT
CASTWTGGNRMGDQPQHF
>TRBV6-2/TRBV6-3|.|once|TRBJ1-4
TGTGCCAGCAGTCCCCGCGGGGAGCATGAAAAACTGTTTTTT
CASSPRGEHEKLFF
>TRBV6-6|TRBD1|.|TRBJ2-7
TGTGCCAGCAGTCTCCGGGACAGGGCCCCTATAACCCACGAGCAGTACTTC
CASSLRDRAPITHEQYF
>TRBV6-5|TRBD2|few|TRBJ2-3
TGTGCCAGCAGTTTTGGACTAGCGGGGGGCTCCACAGATACGCAGTATTTT
CASSFGLAGGSTDTQYF